The source of this T cell receptor beta chain is a study of blood T cell repertoires in COVID-19. Study-wide context: The United States, Italy and Spain were the sources of the acute and convalescent COVID-19 samples. Sources were T cells, B-cell-depleted T cells, or PBMCs; the material itself was cDNA or gDNA.

This clone was observed once. In the original processing: Amplification of reference gene primers provided the estimated nucleated cell counts. Using immunoSEQ multiplex PCR, the repertoire was profiled, and TCRdb retains in-frame clones only, with some absent. V, J and clone size are those of that table, while D and trimming were read from the DNA. In the table there are approximately 160,000 clones, roughly 84% of which are singletons. The receptor comes from a man between 45 and 60 years old with active or convalescent COVID-19. The specimen sequenced was peripheral blood.

The CDR3 DNA reads TGTGCCAGCAGCCAAGATCTGGGTAGCGGGGGGATCACAGATACGCAGTATTTT. Residues: CASSQDLGSGGITDTQYF. The V call is TRBV14, the J call TRBJ2-3, with TRBD2 matching 10 bases. The junction had 8 bases not matched to a gene; V was cut back by 0 bases and J by 2 bases. Looked up from germline, CDR1 is SGHDN and CDR2 is FVKESK. CDR3 length: 18 amino acids.